These 24 T cell receptor beta chains came from one sample sequenced in a study of T-cell memory formation after mild COVID-19. A single record per CDR3 protein comes from TCRdb applying MiXCR to the 5' RACE reads. The table shows around 200,000 distinct CDR3 sequences, with approximately 30% occurring only once. The specimen sequenced was PBMCs or a T cell subset sorted from them (not recorded which). The receptors here all came from an adult woman who had mild COVID-19 (a few samples of this study predate the infection). Cell type and time point are not known.

This sequence joins TRBV24-1 and TRBJ2-1; possibly TRBD2 for D (6 bases). Germline V gene sequence: CDR1 KGHDR, CDR2 SFDVKD. V lost 6 bases and J lost 6, with 14 bases in between. CDR3 length: 14 residues. CDR3 nucleotide sequence: TGTGCCACCAGTTGGCGGGACGCCCCCAATGAGCAGTTCTTC. Protein: CATSWRDAPNEQFF.

The gene calls are TRBV12-3 or TRBV12-4 and TRBJ2-1; 12 nucleotides align to TRBD1. The V and J ends lost 4 bases and 8 bases, in that order; junction bases with no gene match: 9. The CDR3 contains 16 residues. This CDR3 is CASSSFRDRGHHEQFF. The CDR3 coding sequence is TGTGCCAGCAGTTCGTTCCGGGACAGGGGGCATCATGAGCAGTTCTTC.

This clonotype has only a few counts. The V and J genes are TRBV27 and TRBJ2-5; D possibly matches TRBD1 or TRBD2 (5 bases each). The V and J ends lost 4 bases and 7 bases respectively, with 19 bases between them. CDR3 length equals 15 residues. Germline V gene sequence: CDR1 MNHEY, CDR2 SMNVEV (reference sequence). CDR3 sequence: CASSSPFGTGGTQYF. The CDR3 DNA reads TGTGCCAGCAGTTCCCCCTTCGGGACCGGAGGGACCCAGTACTTC.

The rearrangement links TRBV9 to TRBJ1-3; no clear D. CDR3 length: 15 amino acids. The V end lost 3 bases, the J end lost 0 bases, and 10 bases lay between the germline ends. CDR1 SGDLS and CDR2 YYNGEE come from the germline V gene. CDR3 protein: CASSGGARSGNTIYF. DNA for the CDR3: TGTGCCAGCAGCGGGGGAGCGCGCTCTGGAAACACCATATATTTT.

CDR3 loop: CASSRHWGGNQPQHF. The CDR3 coding sequence is TGTGCCAGCAGTCGACACTGGGGGGGCAATCAGCCCCAGCATTTT. The chain uses TRBV12-3 or TRBV12-4 and TRBJ1-5; tentatively, D is TRBD1 (5 bases). Trimming took off 5 bases at V and 2 bases at J, with 13 bases between the two ends. There are 15 residues in the CDR3.

This clonotype occurred many times. The V gene is TRBV7-2, the J gene TRBJ1-2; D remains unclear. The germline V gene has CDR1 SGHTA and CDR2 FQGNSA. The V gene lost 5 bases and the J gene lost 2 bases, with 9 bases spanning the gap. The CDR3 covers 13 residues. The CDR3 sequence: CASSGQTNYGYTF. The CDR3 DNA sequence: TGTGCCAGCAGCGGCCAGACAAACTATGGCTACACCTTC.

This clonotype was counted a few times. This chain joins TRBV3-1 and TRBJ2-7; 12 nucleotides agree with TRBD2. This CDR3 is built from 17 residues. Germline values: CDR1 LGHDT, CDR2 YNNKEL (reference sequence). The V segment lost 3 bases and the J segment 7 bases; nucleotides outside the gene matches: 13. The CDR3 spells CASSHTSPLAGGGEQYF. The CDR3 DNA follows: TGTGCCAGCAGCCACACCAGCCCACTAGCGGGAGGAGGTGAGCAGTACTTC.

This chain links TRBV9 with TRBJ2-7, with a tentative D call TRBD1 (6 bases). Germline CDR1 and CDR2: SGDLS and YYNGEE. The ends were cut back, 0 bases at V and 3 bases at J, with 7 bases in the middle. This CDR3 spans 13 amino acids. CDR3 sequence (DNA): TGTGCCAGCAGCGTAGAGGGGGACTACGAGCAGTACTTC. It specifies CASSVEGDYEQYF.

The chain links TRBV30 to TRBJ2-3, with D perhaps matching TRBD2 (6 bases). The CDR3 is made up of 15 amino acids. Trimming stripped 4 bases from V and 0 bases from J, with 14 bases between. The germline CDR1 and CDR2 sequences are GTSNPN and SVGIG (reference sequence). In DNA, the CDR3 is TGTGCCTGGACCGCGGGGCGGATTAGCACAGATACGCAGTATTTT. This translates into CAWTAGRISTDTQYF.

The genes are TRBV2 and TRBJ2-2; perhaps TRBD1 as D (6 bases). The V gene lost 5 bases and the J gene lost 3 bases, with 7 bases spanning the gap. Germline loops: CDR1 SNHLY, CDR2 FYNNEI. This CDR3 comprises 13 residues. The CDR3 DNA is TGTGCCAGCAGTACAGGGTACACCGGGGAGCTGTTTTTT. This sequence encodes CASSTGYTGELFF.

In its sample, this clonotype was seen a few times. The chain combines TRBV5-1 with TRBJ1-4; 7 bases fit TRBD1. The CDR3 covers 14 residues. Germline V gene lookup returns CDR1 SGHRS and CDR2 YFSETQ. With V trimmed by 1 base and J by 5 bases, 2 bases remained unmatched. CDR3 sequence reads: CASSLTGENEKLFF. In nucleotides, the CDR3 is TGCGCCAGCAGCTTGACAGGGGAAAATGAAAAACTGTTTTTT. The variable domain in full, with the rest retrieved from reference TRBV5-1 and TRBJ1-4, is KAGVTQTPRYLIKTRGQQVTLSCSPISGHRSVSWYQQTPGQGLQFLFEYFSETQRNKGNFPGRFSGRQFSNSRSEMNVSTLELGDSALYLCASSLTGENEKLFFGSGTQLSVL.

This clonotype was counted between two and nine times. The CDR3 here is CASSFSRPSTDTQYF. In nucleotides, the CDR3 is TGTGCCAGCAGCTTCTCAAGACCTAGCACAGATACGCAGTATTTT. This chain connects TRBV7-2 to TRBJ2-3; no definite D call. Trimming stripped 3 bases from V and 0 bases from J, with 10 bases between. The CDR3 contains 15 residues. CDR1 SGHTA and CDR2 FQGNSA come from the germline V gene.

This clonotype was seen many times. This rearrangement joins TRBV12-3 or TRBV12-4 to TRBJ1-1; D is perhaps TRBD1 (6 bases). The CDR3 loop spans 15 amino acids. V shed 5 bases and J shed 2 bases, with 15 bases lying between them. The CDR3 is CASSPRQAPNTEAFF. The CDR3 DNA is TGTGCCAGCAGTCCTAGACAGGCCCCCAACACTGAAGCTTTCTTT.

This chain links TRBV20-1 with TRBJ1-5, with 9 positions matching TRBD1. Germline trimming cut 5 bases from V and 6 bases from J; bases unmatched to any gene: 11. Germline V lookup: CDR1 DFQATT, CDR2 SNEGSKA (reference sequence). This CDR3 has 15 amino acids. The CDR3 loop reads CSAPHTGGSRQPQHF. DNA of the CDR3: TGCAGTGCTCCTCATACAGGGGGCTCGCGTCAGCCCCAGCATTTT.

The chain couples TRBV2 to TRBJ2-7, with D tentatively TRBD1 or TRBD2 (5 bases each). The CDR3 loop spans 13 amino acids. CDR1 and CDR2 (germline): SNHLY, FYNNEI. Trimming removed 4 bases at V and 2 bases at J, with 9 bases between. CDR3 in amino acids: CASSVGETYEQYF. The CDR3 bases are TGTGCCAGCAGTGTGGGGGAGACCTACGAGCAGTACTTC.

This clonotype was observed a handful of times. The rearrangement joins TRBV29-1 to TRBJ1-2; the D gene is possibly TRBD1 (6 bases). The CDR3 runs to 17 residues. V lost 3 bases and J 6 bases, leaving 26 bases between the germline ends. Per germline, CDR1 SQVTM and CDR2 ANQGSEA. Written as DNA, the CDR3 is TGCAGCGTTGACCTCAGAGTTAGGGACCCTCCAGGGGATGGCTACACCTTC. This codes for CSVDLRVRDPPGDGYTF.

This clonotype has more than one count but fewer than ten. The CDR3 DNA sequence: TGTGCCAGCAGTTCGGGACAGACTTATTCTGGGGCCAACGTCCTGACTTTC. Amino acids: CASSSGQTYSGANVLTF. The chain carries TRBV6-5 and TRBJ2-6, with TRBD1 matching over 7 bases. Germline CDR1 MNHEY, CDR2 SVGAGI. With 4 bases clipped from V and 1 base from J, the junction kept 7 bases outside the gene matches. CDR3 length: 17 residues.

J is TRBJ1-5 and V is TRBV6-5, with no clear D. Per the germline V gene, CDR1 is MNHEY and CDR2 is SVGAGI. This CDR3 comprises 14 residues. Deletions cut 2 bases from V and 6 bases from J, with 11 bases between. The CDR3 spells CASSYSQRSQPQHF. CDR3 DNA: TGTGCCAGCAGTTACAGTCAGAGGTCTCAGCCCCAGCATTTT.

This clonotype was detected a few times. The chain is built from TRBV7-9 and TRBJ1-1, with D uncertain. With 8 bases removed from V and 0 bases from J, the gap between germline ends came to 13 bases. This CDR3 region has 14 residues. From germline, CDR1 is SEHNR and CDR2 FQNEAQ (reference sequence). The CDR3, as DNA: TGTGCCAGCCATTTTGATCCGTTGAACACTGAAGCTTTCTTT. It yields the protein CASHFDPLNTEAFF.

V is TRBV5-1 and J is TRBJ2-3, with D perhaps matching TRBD1 (8 bases). CDR1 SGHRS and CDR2 YFSETQ come from the germline V gene. The CDR3 runs 15 residues. V shed 0 bases and J shed 6 bases, with 14 bases lying between them. The CDR3 region is CASSLGDRGGDTQYF. For the CDR3, the DNA is TGCGCCAGCAGCTTGGGAGACAGGGGAGGGGATACGCAGTATTTT.

The chain carries TRBV2 and TRBJ2-7; the match to TRBD2 covers 9 bases. The V segment lost 5 bases and the J segment 2 bases; nucleotides outside the gene matches: 10. The CDR3 totals 16 residues. CDR1 SNHLY and CDR2 FYNNEI come from the germline V gene. CDR3 coding DNA: TGTGCCAGCAGTACGAACGCTGGACTAGCGACCTACGAGCAGTACTTC. Translated: CASSTNAGLATYEQYF.

The chain joins TRBV3-1 to TRBJ2-2; TRBD2 aligns across 8 bases. V shed 4 bases and J 0 bases; nucleotides not matched to a gene: 10. CDR1 and CDR2 from the germline V gene are LGHDT and YNNKEL (reference sequence). CDR3 length: 18 residues. The CDR3 protein is CASSRALAEFSNTGELFF. In DNA form, the CDR3 reads TGTGCCAGCAGCCGAGCACTAGCGGAATTCTCGAACACCGGGGAGCTGTTTTTT. The variable domain in full, completed from reference TRBV3-1 and TRBJ2-2, reads DTAVSQTPKYLVTQMGNDKSIKCEQNLGHDTMYWYKQDSKKFLKIMFSYNNKELIINETVPNRFSPKSPDKAHLNLHINSLELGDSAVYFCASSRALAEFSNTGELFFGEGSRLTVL.

This clonotype showed up just once. The genes are TRBV3-1 and TRBJ1-2; D unclear. The CDR3 totals 15 residues. Germline lookup yields CDR1 LGHDT and CDR2 YNNKEL (reference sequence). Between the trimmed V and J ends, which lost 2 bases and 2 bases, there was a span of 12 bases. CDR3 coding DNA: TGTGCCAGCAGCCAATTTCGGACGGTGAACTATGGCTACACCTTC. Protein sequence: CASSQFRTVNYGYTF.

The gene calls are TRBV12-3 or TRBV12-4 and TRBJ2-3; D is ambiguous. Trimming stripped 2 bases from V and 5 bases from J, with 8 bases between. There are 13 residues in the CDR3. The CDR3 sequence is CASSLPMRDTQYF. CDR3 bases: TGTGCCAGCAGTTTACCCATGCGAGATACGCAGTATTTT.